These T cell receptor beta chains were read from a single sample in a study of blood T cell repertoires in COVID-19. This table comes from immunoSEQ multiplex PCR, and its TCRdb copy is limited to in-frame clones, with some not included. The sample yields over 300,000 clones, 70% to 90% seen once. The sequencing sample was made of PBMCs or T cells enriched from blood (not recorded which). The receptors stem from a woman in her thirties or forties who had recovered from COVID-19. Both conserved end residues are part of each CDR3. Fields, in order: J gene, clone size, V gene, D gene, CDR3 DNA, CDR3 protein. D genes are given only for firm matches. Size is omitted from some rows. Given values are once, few, many or a class for expanded clones.

j_call: TRBJ2-2; clone_size: -; v_call: TRBV15; d_call: TRBD1; cdr3_nt: TGTGCCACCAGCAGAGATCTTATGGGACAGGGGTCGAGTGCCGGGGAGCTGTTTTTT; cdr3_aa: CATSRDLMGQGSSAGELFF
j_call: TRBJ2-3; clone_size: -; v_call: TRBV28; d_call: -; cdr3_nt: TGTGCCAGCAGTAGAAGGGACACGGGGACGCAGTATTTT; cdr3_aa: CASSRRDTGTQYF
j_call: TRBJ2-7; clone_size: -; v_call: TRBV5-1; d_call: -; cdr3_nt: TGCGCCAGCAGCTTGGGGGACACATCCTACGAGCAGTACTTC; cdr3_aa: CASSLGDTSYEQYF
j_call: TRBJ2-7; clone_size: -; v_call: TRBV6-2/TRBV6-3; d_call: -; cdr3_nt: TGTGCCAGCAGTTACTCCCGGAGCTACGAGCAGTACTTC; cdr3_aa: CASSYSRSYEQYF
j_call: TRBJ2-2; clone_size: -; v_call: TRBV29-1; d_call: TRBD1; cdr3_nt: TGCAGCGTTCGGGGACAGGAGAACACCGGGGAGCTGTTTTTT; cdr3_aa: CSVRGQENTGELFF
j_call: TRBJ1-4; clone_size: -; v_call: TRBV29-1; d_call: -; cdr3_nt: TGCAGCGTTGAAGATGATGGGGGGGCGCTTGGTGAAAAACTGTTTTTT; cdr3_aa: CSVEDDGGALGEKLFF
j_call: TRBJ2-7; clone_size: -; v_call: TRBV19; d_call: TRBD1; cdr3_nt: TGTGCCAGTAGCCCGGACAGGGAAGCATCCTACGAGCAGTACTTC; cdr3_aa: CASSPDREASYEQYF
j_call: TRBJ1-1; clone_size: -; v_call: TRBV5-4; d_call: -; cdr3_nt: TGTGCCAGCAGCTTTCGGCAGGGCACTGAAGCTTTCTTT; cdr3_aa: CASSFRQGTEAFF
j_call: TRBJ2-1; clone_size: -; v_call: TRBV29-1; d_call: TRBD1; cdr3_nt: TGCAGCGTTTCCCCGGGACAGGGGCCGGACCTCTTC; cdr3_aa: CSVSPGQGPDLF
j_call: TRBJ2-7; clone_size: -; v_call: TRBV7-2; d_call: -; cdr3_nt: TGTGCCAGCAGCTTATCCTCGCTAGCAAATTACGAGCAGTACTTC; cdr3_aa: CASSLSSLANYEQYF
j_call: TRBJ1-4; clone_size: -; v_call: TRBV7-2; d_call: -; cdr3_nt: TGTGCCAGCCGACAGCCTAATGAAAAACTGTTTTTT; cdr3_aa: CASRQPNEKLFF
j_call: TRBJ2-1; clone_size: -; v_call: TRBV25-1; d_call: -; cdr3_nt: TGTGCCAGCAGCGCTGGAGCGGTCGGTACTGATGAGCAGTTCTTC; cdr3_aa: CASSAGAVGTDEQFF
j_call: TRBJ1-4; clone_size: -; v_call: TRBV7-9; d_call: TRBD1; cdr3_nt: TGTGCCAGCAGCTCTACAGGGGGACGGGAAAAACTGTTTTTT; cdr3_aa: CASSSTGGREKLFF
j_call: TRBJ2-1; clone_size: -; v_call: TRBV21-1; d_call: -; cdr3_nt: TGTGCCAGCAGCCCCGCAGGGGTATACTCCTACAATGAGCAGTTCTTC; cdr3_aa: CASSPAGVYSYNEQFF
j_call: TRBJ2-1; clone_size: once; v_call: TRBV13; d_call: -; cdr3_nt: TGTGCCAGCAGCCTCCGGGTAGCTGAGCAGTTCTTC; cdr3_aa: CASSLRVAEQFF
j_call: TRBJ1-1; clone_size: -; v_call: TRBV27; d_call: -; cdr3_nt: TGTGCCAGCAGTGCCTTCGGGGGGCCGGGTGAAGCTTTCTTT; cdr3_aa: CASSAFGGPGEAFF
j_call: TRBJ2-1; clone_size: few; v_call: TRBV19; d_call: -; cdr3_nt: TGTGCCAGTATTTCCACGGTGGGAGCCTACAATGAGCAGTTCTTC; cdr3_aa: CASISTVGAYNEQFF
j_call: TRBJ2-3; clone_size: -; v_call: TRBV7-9; d_call: TRBD2; cdr3_nt: TGTGCCAGCAGCCCTTGGTCGACTAGCGGGGGTGGCACAGATACGCAGTATTTT; cdr3_aa: CASSPWSTSGGGTDTQYF
j_call: TRBJ1-6; clone_size: -; v_call: TRBV6-4; d_call: -; cdr3_nt: TGTGCCTTTGGTAGTTCACCCCTCCACTTT; cdr3_aa: CAFGSSPLHF
j_call: TRBJ2-7; clone_size: -; v_call: TRBV11-2; d_call: -; cdr3_nt: TGTGCCAGCAGCCTTAGCCTTAGCTTCTACGAGCAGTACTTC; cdr3_aa: CASSLSLSFYEQYF
j_call: TRBJ2-7; clone_size: once; v_call: TRBV5-1; d_call: TRBD2; cdr3_nt: TGCGCCAGCAGCTTGGCCACGTCGCTAGCGGGAGGGTGGTACGAGCAGTACTTC; cdr3_aa: CASSLATSLAGGWYEQYF
j_call: TRBJ1-4; clone_size: -; v_call: TRBV19; d_call: -; cdr3_nt: TGTGCCAGTACTCCACGGGGGGGGGAAAAACTGTTTTTT; cdr3_aa: CASTPRGGEKLFF
j_call: TRBJ2-2; clone_size: -; v_call: TRBV6-2/TRBV6-3; d_call: TRBD1; cdr3_nt: TGTGCCAGCAGTTACAAGACAGGGAAGGTCACCGGGGAGCTGTTTTTT; cdr3_aa: CASSYKTGKVTGELFF
j_call: TRBJ1-3; clone_size: -; v_call: TRBV5-4; d_call: TRBD1; cdr3_nt: TGTGCCAGCAGCTTGGACCCGGGACAGCGAGTTCTCTCTGGAAACACCATATATTTT; cdr3_aa: CASSLDPGQRVLSGNTIYF
j_call: TRBJ2-3; clone_size: -; v_call: TRBV7-9; d_call: -; cdr3_nt: TGTGCCAGCACCCCCTCCCGGGGAGATACGCAGTATTTT; cdr3_aa: CASTPSRGDTQYF
j_call: TRBJ2-5; clone_size: -; v_call: TRBV6-6; d_call: -; cdr3_nt: TGTGCCAGCAGTCGGGACACTCAAGAGACCCAGTACTTC; cdr3_aa: CASSRDTQETQYF
j_call: TRBJ2-7; clone_size: -; v_call: TRBV6-6; d_call: -; cdr3_nt: TGTGCCAGCACGTGGGGGCCCCTGTACGAGCAGTACTTC; cdr3_aa: CASTWGPLYEQYF
j_call: TRBJ1-2; clone_size: -; v_call: TRBV10-3; d_call: -; cdr3_nt: TGTGCCATCAGTGAGCGACTAGACGGCTACACCTTC; cdr3_aa: CAISERLDGYTF
j_call: TRBJ2-3; clone_size: -; v_call: TRBV9; d_call: -; cdr3_nt: TGTGCCAGCAGCCCACGGGACTCCCAGGATACGCAGTATTTT; cdr3_aa: CASSPRDSQDTQYF
j_call: TRBJ2-3; clone_size: few; v_call: TRBV12-3/TRBV12-4; d_call: -; cdr3_nt: TGTGCCAGCAGTTTCGAGGGAACAGATACGCAGTATTTT; cdr3_aa: CASSFEGTDTQYF
j_call: TRBJ2-7; clone_size: -; v_call: TRBV27; d_call: -; cdr3_nt: TGTGCCAGCTCCCGAGGGCAGCTCTCCTACGAGCAGTACTTC; cdr3_aa: CASSRGQLSYEQYF
j_call: TRBJ2-5; clone_size: few; v_call: TRBV6-5; d_call: TRBD2; cdr3_nt: TGTGCCAGTTCCCCGGGACTAGCGGCAGAGACCCAGTACTTC; cdr3_aa: CASSPGLAAETQYF
j_call: TRBJ1-4; clone_size: few; v_call: TRBV7-2; d_call: -; cdr3_nt: TGTGCCAGCAGCTTAGGATCGCAGGAAAAACTGTTTTTT; cdr3_aa: CASSLGSQEKLFF
j_call: TRBJ1-2; clone_size: once; v_call: TRBV29-1; d_call: -; cdr3_nt: TGCAGCGTTGGACACCAATTTCGTGATGGCTACACCTTC; cdr3_aa: CSVGHQFRDGYTF
j_call: TRBJ1-6; clone_size: -; v_call: TRBV12-5; d_call: TRBD1; cdr3_nt: TGTGCTAGTGGTTTGATTCGGACAGGGGGCGATTCACCCCTCCACTTT; cdr3_aa: CASGLIRTGGDSPLHF
j_call: TRBJ2-5; clone_size: -; v_call: TRBV28; d_call: TRBD1; cdr3_nt: TGTGCCAGCAGTTCGTTCTCCGGGACAGGGGTGCGAGAGACCCAGTACTTC; cdr3_aa: CASSSFSGTGVRETQYF
j_call: TRBJ2-3; clone_size: -; v_call: TRBV9; d_call: -; cdr3_nt: TGTGCCAGCAGCTTTAGTGTCACAGATACGCAGTATTTT; cdr3_aa: CASSFSVTDTQYF
j_call: TRBJ2-1; clone_size: -; v_call: TRBV7-9; d_call: TRBD1; cdr3_nt: TGTGCCAGCACCTTAGGGACAGGGTACAATGAGCAGTTCTTC; cdr3_aa: CASTLGTGYNEQFF
j_call: TRBJ2-7; clone_size: -; v_call: TRBV3-1/TRBV3-2; d_call: TRBD2; cdr3_nt: TGTGCCAGCAGCCAAGTACGGGGGGGAGTCTCCAAGCAGTACTTC; cdr3_aa: CASSQVRGGVSKQYF
j_call: TRBJ2-2; clone_size: -; v_call: TRBV7-9; d_call: TRBD1; cdr3_nt: TGTGCCAGCAGAAGAGGGACAGGGGCTGCCGGGGAGCTGTTTTTT; cdr3_aa: CASRRGTGAAGELFF
j_call: TRBJ2-3; clone_size: -; v_call: TRBV10-1; d_call: -; cdr3_nt: TGCGCCAGCAGTGAGGTTACAGCACCTAGCACAGATACGCAGTATTTT; cdr3_aa: CASSEVTAPSTDTQYF
j_call: TRBJ1-1; clone_size: -; v_call: TRBV5-4; d_call: TRBD1; cdr3_nt: TGTGCCAGCAGCGCGGACAGGGGGGACACTGAAGCTTTCTTT; cdr3_aa: CASSADRGDTEAFF
j_call: TRBJ2-3; clone_size: -; v_call: TRBV19; d_call: TRBD2; cdr3_nt: TGTGCCAGTAGTCAGAGACTAGCGAGTAGCACAGATACGCAGTATTTT; cdr3_aa: CASSQRLASSTDTQYF
j_call: TRBJ2-3; clone_size: -; v_call: TRBV29-1; d_call: -; cdr3_nt: TGCAGCTCTGATGAGAGCGGCACAGATACGCAGTATTTT; cdr3_aa: CSSDESGTDTQYF